This T cell receptor (beta chain) appears in the sequencing data of a study of circulating CD8 cells and anti-PD-1 response in melanoma. TCR libraries were prepared from roughly 14 ng of total RNA with the QIAseq Immune Repertoire TCR panel. Each CDR3 protein is one row after TCRdb ran MiXCR on the reads. The sample holds hundreds of distinct CDR3 sequences, more than 7% seen once. V lost 3 bases and J lost 2; bases outside the gene matches: 5. The CDR3 totals 14 residues. In germline, CDR1 is SGHDT, CDR2 YYEEEE. Four subsets defined by PD-1 and/or TIGIT were sorted from live CD3+CD8+TCRalphabeta+ cells. This clonotype rates as medium-sized (0.01 to 0.1%).

The sample was CD8+ T cells from PBMCs, taken at baseline or after one month of anti-PD-1 therapy (not recorded which). The receptor comes from a human donor with melanoma. This chain links TRBV5-6 with TRBJ2-7, with TRBD1 matching over 7 bases. This CDR3 reads CASSYGQAAYEQYF. CDR3 sequence (DNA): TGTGCCAGCAGCTACGGACAGGCCGCCTACGAGCAGTACTTC.